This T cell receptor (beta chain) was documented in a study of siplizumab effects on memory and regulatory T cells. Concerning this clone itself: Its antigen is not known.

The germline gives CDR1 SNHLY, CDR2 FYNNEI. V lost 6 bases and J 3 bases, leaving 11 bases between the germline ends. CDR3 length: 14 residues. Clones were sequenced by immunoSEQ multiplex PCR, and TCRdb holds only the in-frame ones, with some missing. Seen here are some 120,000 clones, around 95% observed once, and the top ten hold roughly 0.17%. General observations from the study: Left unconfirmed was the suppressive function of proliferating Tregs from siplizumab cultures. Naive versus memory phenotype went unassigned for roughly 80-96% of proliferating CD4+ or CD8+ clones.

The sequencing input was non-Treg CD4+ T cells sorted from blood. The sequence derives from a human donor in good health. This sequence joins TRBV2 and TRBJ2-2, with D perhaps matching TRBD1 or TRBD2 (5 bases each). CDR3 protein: CASSQRDHTGELFF. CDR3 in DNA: TGTGCCAGCAGCCAGAGGGACCACACCGGGGAGCTGTTTTTT.